The 29 T cell receptor beta chains presented below share a single source sample, sequenced in a study of cytomegalovirus exposure and HLA in healthy donors. The primer mix had 60 Vbeta and 13 Jbeta primers. Profiling relied on immunoSEQ multiplex PCR, and the TCRdb table lists in-frame clones only, not all of them. Of more than 80,000 clones in the sample, more than 75% were seen once. The specimen was PBMCs. Receptors were obtained from a woman aged 45-59 years in good health and CMV-seropositive.

V and J are TRBV18 and TRBJ2-5; 8 bases map to TRBD1. Trimming took 1 base from V and 2 from J; bases not matched to a gene: 6. Germline V CDR1 and CDR2: KGHSH, LQKENI. This CDR3 contains 16 residues. The CDR3 sequence: CASSPRRRQGQETQYF. CDR3 bases: TGTGCCAGCTCACCACGTAGGAGACAGGGGCAAGAGACCCAGTACTTC.

The chain is built from TRBV14 and TRBJ1-1; possible D gene TRBD1, 5 bases. The CDR3 is made up of 13 amino acids. Trimming took off 5 bases at V and 5 bases at J, with 12 bases between the two ends. Looked up from germline, CDR1 is SGHDN and CDR2 is FVKESK. This CDR3 is CASSFHGGTEAFF. The CDR3 DNA reads TGTGCCAGCAGCTTCCACGGGGGTACTGAAGCTTTCTTT.

This CDR3 reads CASSGQAFSYEQYF. The CDR3 DNA reads as TGTGCCAGTTCGGGACAGGCATTTTCCTACGAGCAGTACTTC. This chain joins TRBV28 and TRBJ2-7, with 8 bases that match TRBD1. The CDR3 consists of 14 residues. The J segment lost 1 base and the V segment lost 9 bases, leaving 8 bases of the junction unmatched. Germline values: CDR1 MDHEN, CDR2 SYDVKM.

The rearrangement links TRBV30 to TRBJ2-5; tentative D call: TRBD2 (6 bases). The CDR3 loop spans 13 amino acids. Germline V gene sequence: CDR1 GTSNPN, CDR2 SVGIG (reference sequence). The germline V and J ends were trimmed by 7 bases and 2 bases, with 14 bases remaining between them. CDR3 bases: TGTGCCTACCATTGGGGGGTTCAAGAGACCCAGTACTTC. Translated: CAYHWGVQETQYF.

V and J are TRBV5-4 and TRBJ2-6, with 9 nucleotides matching TRBD2. The length of the CDR3 is 17 residues. Germline CDR1 reads SGHNT; CDR2 reads YYREEE (reference sequence). The junction had 5 bases not matched to a gene; V was cut back by 4 bases and J by 0 bases. This CDR3 is CASSRAGGTSGANVLTF. The CDR3 region has the DNA TGTGCCAGCAGCCGAGCGGGGGGCACCTCTGGGGCCAACGTCCTGACTTTC.

V is TRBV2 and J is TRBJ2-5; 9 bases align to TRBD1. The V segment lost 6 bases and the J segment 3 bases; nucleotides outside the gene matches: 11. This CDR3 region has 16 residues. Germline V lookup: CDR1 SNHLY, CDR2 FYNNEI. CDR3 sequence (DNA): TGTGCCAGCAGGGGGGGACAGGGTGGTCTAGAAGAGACCCAGTACTTC. Translating gives CASRGGQGGLEETQYF.

This clone was observed a few times. The DNA of the CDR3 is TGTGCCAGCAGTTATGACAGGGTGTTAAATGAAAAACTGTTTTTT. Encoded protein: CASSYDRVLNEKLFF. V is TRBV6-6 and J is TRBJ1-4, with 7 positions matching TRBD1. The CDR3 is made up of 15 amino acids. Looked up from germline, CDR1 is MNHNY and CDR2 is SVGAGI (reference sequence). Trimming at V came to 3 bases and at J to 5 bases, leaving 6 bases not matched to a gene.

The chain employs TRBV9 and TRBJ2-3, with D maybe TRBD2 (5 bases). The ends were cut back, 4 bases at V and 4 bases at J, with 19 bases in the middle. This CDR3 comprises 16 residues. Per the germline V gene, CDR1 is SGDLS and CDR2 is YYNGEE. This CDR3 reads CASSNLFSSGADTQYF. The CDR3 DNA reads TGTGCCAGCAGCAACTTATTTTCCTCCGGGGCAGATACGCAGTATTTT.

The V and J genes are TRBV5-1 and TRBJ1-1, with D hard to call. The CDR3 contains 16 residues. V was shortened by 0 bases and J by 1 base, with 13 bases between the two germline ends. Germline CDR1 SGHRS, CDR2 YFSETQ. CDR3: CASSLAERRENTEAFF. Here the CDR3 DNA reads TGCGCCAGCAGCTTGGCCGAAAGGCGGGAGAACACTGAAGCTTTCTTT.

As to this clone: Other nucleotide sequences from this sample produce the same CDR3. J is TRBJ1-1 and V is TRBV28; perhaps TRBD1 as D (5 bases). V was shortened by 3 bases and J by 1 base, with 12 bases between the two germline ends. CDR1 and CDR2 from the germline V gene are MDHEN and SYDVKM. The CDR3 spans 15 residues. DNA of the CDR3: TGTGCCAGCAGTTTCCCTCGAACAGGGAACACTGAAGCTTTCTTT. It codes for CASSFPRTGNTEAFF.

This chain links TRBV7-6 with TRBJ1-5; a possible D gene is TRBD1 (5 bases). V lost 4 bases to trimming and J lost 5 bases, with 9 bases between them. The germline V gene encodes CDR1 SGHVS and CDR2 FNYEAQ. The CDR3 length is 13 residues. CDR3 in DNA: TGTGCCAGCAGCTCCCGGGGGGATCAGCCCCAGCATTTT. It specifies CASSSRGDQPQHF.

The chain couples TRBV7-2 to TRBJ2-1; TRBD2 aligns across 7 bases. V lost 2 bases, J lost 0 bases, and 7 bases stayed unmatched. Germline lookup yields CDR1 SGHTA and CDR2 FQGNSA. The CDR3 loop spans 17 amino acids. The CDR3 bases are TGTGCCAGCAGCTTAAGCGCGAGCGGGGCCTCCTACAATGAGCAGTTCTTC. As protein: CASSLSASGASYNEQFF.

V usage is TRBV11-2 and J usage is TRBJ1-2, with 7 bases aligning to TRBD1. The V gene end was trimmed by 4 bases and the J gene end by 5 bases; junction bases not matched to a gene: 7. In germline, CDR1 is SGHAT, CDR2 FQNNGV. The CDR3 consists of 14 residues. CDR3 bases: TGTGCCAGCAGCTCTAGCCCGGGACAGTATGGCTACACCTTC. The encoded protein is CASSSSPGQYGYTF. The full variable domain, with the rest looked up from reference TRBV11-2 and TRBJ1-2, is EAGVAQSPRYKIIEKRQSVAFWCNPISGHATLYWYQQILGQGPKLLIQFQNNGVVDDSQLPKDRFSAERLKGVDSTLKIQPAKLEDSAVYLCASSSSPGQYGYTFGSGTRLTVV.

CDR3 sequence (DNA): TGTGCCAGCAGTTACGGGGACAGTTATAATTCACCCCTCCACTTT. This translates into CASSYGDSYNSPLHF. The chain has TRBV6-5 and TRBJ1-6, with 7 bases matching TRBD1. Germline lookup yields CDR1 MNHEY and CDR2 SVGAGI. V was clipped by 2 bases and J by 4 bases; unmatched bases: 2. The CDR3 runs 15 residues.

This clone was counted between two and nine times. This chain links TRBV7-2 with TRBJ2-1, with 7 bases identical to TRBD2. The length of the CDR3 is 14 residues. V was pared by 3 bases and J by 6 bases, with 5 bases of the junction left unmatched. Germline assignment: CDR1 SGHTA and CDR2 FQGNSA. The CDR3, as DNA: TGTGCCAGCAGCTTGTCAGCGGGGCTCAATGAGCAGTTCTTC. Amino acid sequence: CASSLSAGLNEQFF.

V and J are TRBV27 and TRBJ1-5, with 9 positions matching TRBD1. Germline loops: CDR1 MNHEY, CDR2 SMNVEV (reference sequence). This CDR3 is 16 amino acids long. V lost 2 bases, J lost 5 bases, and 7 bases stayed unmatched. The CDR3 protein is CASSLGGTGLYQPQHF. The CDR3 region has the DNA TGTGCCAGCAGTTTAGGAGGGACAGGGCTTTATCAGCCCCAGCATTTT.

This clone was seen only a few times. The chain couples TRBV5-6 to TRBJ2-1, with 10 bases aligning to TRBD2. The length of the CDR3 is 15 residues. Germline CDR1 and CDR2: SGHDT and YYEEEE. With V trimmed by 0 bases and J by 9 bases, 6 bases remained unmatched. The CDR3 protein is CASSLVSAGGPEQFF. CDR3 DNA: TGTGCCAGCAGCTTGGTCTCAGCGGGGGGGCCTGAGCAGTTCTTC.

The chain employs TRBV4-3 and TRBJ1-4; D unclear. CDR1 and CDR2 from the germline V gene are LGHNA and YSLEER. This CDR3 region has 16 residues. V was trimmed by 0 bases and J by 5 bases, leaving 13 bases between them. The CDR3 here is CASSQDEDLVNEKLFF. The CDR3 DNA sequence: TGCGCCAGCAGCCAAGATGAGGATCTCGTAAATGAAAAACTGTTTTTT.

This chain links TRBV18 with TRBJ2-5; TRBD1 is a possible D gene (5 bases). The closer fit of TRBJ2-7 to the DNA end suggests the J call may be wrong. Germline V gene data show CDR1 as KGHSH and CDR2 as LQKENI. The CDR3 sequence is 16 residues long. This CDR3 reads CASSPQGISFLYEQYF. CDR3 DNA sequence: TGTGCCAGCTCACCACAGGGGATATCCTTTCTCTACGAGCAGTACTTC.

This clone has more than one count but fewer than ten. The chain has TRBV4-1 and TRBJ1-1; D is uncertain. Between the trimmed V and J ends, which lost 1 base and 6 bases, there was a span of 15 bases. Germline values: CDR1 MGHRA, CDR2 YSYEKL. The CDR3 has 15 residues. CDR3 region: CASSQAPRQTPEAFF. As DNA, the CDR3 is TGCGCCAGCAGCCAAGCCCCCAGGCAAACACCTGAAGCTTTCTTT.

J is TRBJ2-1 and V is TRBV7-3, with D possibly matching TRBD1 (5 bases). The CDR3 loop spans 16 amino acids. Trimming cost V 5 bases and J 0 bases, with 14 bases left between them. Germline CDR1 reads SGHTA; CDR2 reads FQGTGA. CDR3 nucleotide sequence: TGTGCCAGCAGCCCGACTCAGGGAAACTCCTACAATGAGCAGTTCTTC. Protein product: CASSPTQGNSYNEQFF.

The V and J genes are TRBV7-2 and TRBJ1-4; D remains unclear. Trimming stripped 5 bases from V and 2 bases from J, with 12 bases between. This CDR3 contains 15 residues. Germline CDR1 is SGHTA and CDR2 is FQGNSA. CDR3 DNA: TGTGCCAGCAGCCTAAGTTGGGCCACTAATGAAAAACTGTTTTTT. This gives the protein CASSLSWATNEKLFF.

The V call is TRBV4-1, the J call TRBJ1-4; a weak D match, TRBD1 (6 bases). The CDR3 consists of 15 residues. From germline, CDR1 is MGHRA and CDR2 YSYEKL. V lost 3 bases, J lost 4 bases, and 12 bases lay in between. The CDR3 nucleotides are TGCGCCAGCAGCCATGGACAGAATAATAATGAAAAACTGTTTTTT. Its protein is CASSHGQNNNEKLFF.

The chain is built from TRBV7-8 and TRBJ1-1, with D unclear. The ends were cut back, 1 base at V and 0 bases at J, with 9 bases in the middle. CDR3 size: 15 residues. In germline, CDR1 is SGHVS, CDR2 FQNEAQ. The CDR3 nucleotides are TGTGCCAGCAGCTTAGGAGGCGAGATGAACACTGAAGCTTTCTTT. Protein: CASSLGGEMNTEAFF.

The V call is TRBV6-1, the J call TRBJ1-5; TRBD1 aligns across 7 bases. CDR1 and CDR2 (germline): MNHNS, SASEGT. The CDR3 runs 16 residues. The V gene end was trimmed by 3 bases and the J gene end by 4 bases; junction bases not matched to a gene: 9. The CDR3 region has the DNA TGTGCCAGCAGTGATCACCTCGGGACAGTAAATCAGCCCCAGCATTTT. Protein: CASSDHLGTVNQPQHF.

This clone was picked up a small number of times. V usage is TRBV6-6 and J usage is TRBJ1-3, with D perhaps TRBD1 (5 bases). This CDR3 has 15 amino acids. Trimming stripped 10 bases from V and 0 bases from J, with 16 bases between. Germline assignment: CDR1 MNHNY and CDR2 SVGAGI (reference sequence). The CDR3 is CATAPAGISGNTIYF. The DNA for the CDR3 is TGTGCCACCGCCCCGGCAGGGATCTCTGGAAACACCATATATTTT.

This clone has only one observation. The rearrangement joins TRBV9 to TRBJ1-3, with no clear D. Deletions cut 3 bases from V and 0 bases from J, with 10 bases between. There are 15 residues in the CDR3. Per germline, CDR1 SGDLS and CDR2 YYNGEE. CDR3 sequence reads: CASSADGSSGNTIYF. The CDR3 DNA sequence: TGTGCCAGCAGCGCTGACGGGAGCTCTGGAAACACCATATATTTT.

The chain joins TRBV6-5 to TRBJ1-1, with 7 bases that match TRBD1. Germline V gene lookup returns CDR1 MNHEY and CDR2 SVGAGI. The trim removed 2 bases at V and 5 bases at J, leaving 11 bases unmatched. This CDR3 has 16 amino acids. Here the CDR3 DNA reads TGTGCCAGCAGTTACCCTGCCCCAGGGGGTTGGACTGAAGCTTTCTTT. Protein product: CASSYPAPGGWTEAFF.

This sequence joins TRBV7-9 and TRBJ1-6; maybe TRBD1 (5 bases). Germline V gives CDR1 SEHNR, CDR2 FQNEAQ (reference sequence). Trimming took off 7 bases at V and 6 bases at J, with 10 bases between the two ends. CDR3 length equals 13 residues. CDR3 residues: CASTLGVNSPLHF. Written as DNA, the CDR3 is TGTGCCAGCACTCTAGGGGTTAATTCACCCCTCCACTTT.